The present T cell receptor (beta chain) was sequenced within a study of blood T cell repertoires in COVID-19. Study-level information: Collection of acute and convalescent COVID-19 samples took place in the United States, Italy and Spain.

The protocol was immunoSEQ multiplex PCR, while the TCRdb copy is restricted to in-frame clones and leaves out a portion. The data hold under 200,000 clones, with 79% observed a single time. The CDR3 consists of 15 residues. Germline lookup yields CDR1 SGHTA and CDR2 FQGNSA. J lost 3 bases, V lost 3 bases, and 5 bases had no gene match. Sample: peripheral blood. J is TRBJ1-2 and V is TRBV7-2; 9 bases are shared with TRBD1. This sequence was found in a woman between 55 and 75 years old with COVID-19, enrolled during active disease. The CDR3 DNA reads as TGTGCCAGCAGCTTTGACAGGGGGAAGTACTATGGCTACACCTTC. Encoded protein: CASSFDRGKYYGYTF.